Listed here are 26 T cell receptor beta chains from one sample, sequenced in a study of blood T cell repertoires in COVID-19. The method was immunoSEQ multiplex PCR; TCRdb's version includes in-frame clones alone and lacks a portion of them. The table shows about 310,000 clones, with 85% occurring only once. Material: PBMCs or T cells enriched from blood (not recorded which). These receptors all come from a woman under 40 who had been exposed to COVID-19.

This clone has just a few counts. The chain recombines TRBV28 with TRBJ1-2; TRBD1 might be the D (6 bases). Trimming took 6 bases from V and 8 from J, leaving 16 bases between them. This CDR3 has 13 amino acids. CDR1 and CDR2 (germline): MDHEN, SYDVKM. The CDR3 nucleotides read TGTGCCAGCAGCCTTGACAGGACGGGGGGCTACACCTTC. Protein sequence: CASSLDRTGGYTF.

This sequence joins TRBV5-1 and TRBJ2-2, with D possibly TRBD1 on 5 matching bases. With 0 bases removed from V and 1 base from J, the gap between germline ends came to 13 bases. This CDR3 contains 17 residues. The germline V gene has CDR1 SGHRS and CDR2 YFSETQ. CDR3 bases: TGCGCCAGCAGCTTGGGCCAGGGCGGCTTGAACACCGGGGAGCTGTTTTTT. Translating it yields CASSLGQGGLNTGELFF.

The chain recombines TRBV9 with TRBJ1-3; 9 nucleotides agree with TRBD1. Germline V gene data show CDR1 as SGDLS and CDR2 as YYNGEE. The J segment lost 4 bases and the V segment lost 0 bases, leaving 2 bases of the junction unmatched. The CDR3 is 15 residues long. The CDR3 bases are TGTGCCAGCAGCGTAGGAGGACAGGGGGGAAACACCATATATTTT. This sequence encodes CASSVGGQGGNTIYF.

The chain couples TRBV2 to TRBJ2-3, with a tentative D call TRBD1 (6 bases). Germline values: CDR1 SNHLY, CDR2 FYNNEI. V was shortened by 7 bases and J by 0 bases, with 14 bases between the two germline ends. CDR3 length equals 15 residues. CDR3 DNA sequence: TGTGCCAGCAAGGGCAGGGGCTATAGCACAGATACGCAGTATTTT. As protein: CASKGRGYSTDTQYF.

This clone was detected once. The chain links TRBV3-1 (or the pseudogene TRBV3-2) to TRBJ2-5; 12 nucleotides match TRBD2. CDR1 LGHDT and CDR2 YNNKEL come from the germline V gene (reference sequence). The V gene end was trimmed by 3 bases and the J gene end by 4 bases; junction bases not matched to a gene: 3. This CDR3 spans 15 amino acids. The CDR3 DNA follows: TGTGCCAGCAGCCACCCTAGCGGGAGGGTAGAGACCCAGTACTTC. This gives the protein CASSHPSGRVETQYF.

This clone was detected only once. This same CDR3 is encoded by further DNA sequences in the sample. The rearrangement uses TRBV28 and TRBJ1-2, with a weak D call TRBD1 (6 bases). This CDR3 has 14 residues. With 2 bases removed from V and 5 bases from J, the gap between germline ends came to 12 bases. Germline V lookup: CDR1 MDHEN, CDR2 SYDVKM. Here the CDR3 reads CASSLPTGSYGYTF. In DNA, the CDR3 is TGTGCCAGCAGTTTACCAACAGGGTCGTATGGCTACACCTTC.

The rearrangement uses TRBV5-6 and TRBJ2-1, with TRBD2 matching 9 bases. CDR3 length equals 16 residues. The J segment lost 4 bases and the V segment lost 3 bases, leaving 8 bases of the junction unmatched. Germline CDR1 is SGHDT and CDR2 is YYEEEE. CDR3 region: CASSSPAAGGYNEQFF. CDR3 in DNA: TGTGCCAGCAGCTCCCCCGCGGCGGGAGGGTACAATGAGCAGTTCTTC.

This clone was seen repeatedly, ten times or more. This chain links TRBV9 with TRBJ2-2, with 7 positions matching TRBD1. CDR3 size: 15 residues. CDR1 is SGDLS, CDR2 YYNGEE, per germline. V was pared by 3 bases and J by 7 bases, with 9 bases of the junction left unmatched. The CDR3 protein is CASSETGQRIGELFF. Here the CDR3 DNA reads TGTGCCAGCAGCGAGACGGGACAGCGCATCGGGGAGCTGTTTTTT.

This sequence joins TRBV6-5 and TRBJ1-5; 7 bases match TRBD1. Germline V gene sequence: CDR1 MNHEY, CDR2 SVGAGI. The trim removed 4 bases at V and 5 bases at J, leaving 8 bases unmatched. CDR3 length equals 15 residues. This CDR3 reads CASSLGHRGDQPQHF. The DNA for the CDR3 is TGTGCCAGCAGTTTAGGACACAGGGGAGATCAGCCCCAGCATTTT.

The chain links TRBV6-5 to TRBJ1-2, with 7 bases lining up with TRBD1. The junction had 3 bases not matched to a gene; V was cut back by 3 bases and J by 5 bases. The germline V gene encodes CDR1 MNHEY and CDR2 SVGAGI. This CDR3 comprises 13 residues. CDR3 bases: TGTGCCAGCAGTTATCTGACAGGGTATGGCTACACCTTC. Translated, it gives CASSYLTGYGYTF.

In DNA, the CDR3 is TGTGCCAGCGGACCAAGGGGGCTTCAGCCCCAGCATTTT. As protein: CASGPRGLQPQHF. The chain carries TRBV7-8 and TRBJ1-5, with 7 nucleotides matching TRBD1. CDR3 length: 13 amino acids. Germline CDR1 and CDR2: SGHVS and FQNEAQ. The V and J ends lost 8 bases and 6 bases, in that order; junction bases with no gene match: 7.

The chain couples TRBV2 to TRBJ2-1, with TRBD2 matching 13 bases. The V gene end was trimmed by 8 bases and the J gene end by 6 bases; junction bases not matched to a gene: 4. This CDR3 spans 14 amino acids. The V gene's germline CDR1 is SNHLY and CDR2 FYNNEI. The CDR3 region is CASHRTSGSNEQFF. DNA for the CDR3: TGTGCCAGCCATAGGACTAGCGGGAGCAATGAGCAGTTCTTC.

V is TRBV28 and J is TRBJ1-6; 7 bases are shared with TRBD1. V dropped 8 bases and J dropped 7; count of bases not matched to a gene: 8. The CDR3 extends over 14 amino acids. Looked up from germline, CDR1 is MDHEN and CDR2 is SYDVKM. CDR3 DNA sequence: TGTGCCAGCTATAAAGGACAGGCGAATTCACCCCTCCACTTT. Translation: CASYKGQANSPLHF.

This chain uses TRBV7-8 with TRBJ2-2; the match to TRBD1 covers 7 bases. CDR1 and CDR2 (germline): SGHVS, FQNEAQ. CDR3 length: 14 amino acids. Trimming took 5 bases from V and 6 from J; bases not matched to a gene: 6. DNA for the CDR3: TGTGCCAGCAGCGCGACAGGGTTTCCCGGGGAGCTGTTTTTT. Its protein product is CASSATGFPGELFF.

This clone was observed a single time. This chain uses TRBV10-2 with TRBJ2-1, with 10 bases lining up with TRBD2. The V segment lost 2 bases and the J segment 9 bases; nucleotides outside the gene matches: 10. This CDR3 spans 16 amino acids. From germline, CDR1 is WSHSY and CDR2 SAAADI. The CDR3 region has the DNA TGCGCCAGCAGTGAGGGGGGACTAGCGACTTTTCTTGAGCAGTTCTTC. Protein sequence: CASSEGGLATFLEQFF.

This chain uses TRBV19 with TRBJ1-5, with TRBD1 matching over 9 bases. CDR1 is LNHDA, CDR2 SQIVND, per germline (reference sequence). CDR3 length: 14 residues. Trimming cost V 4 bases and J 4 bases; bases outside gene matches: 2. DNA of the CDR3: TGTGCCAGTAGTAGGGACAGGGAAAATCAGCCCCAGCATTTT. Amino acid sequence: CASSRDRENQPQHF.

J is TRBJ1-2 and V is TRBV6-5; 8 nucleotides agree with TRBD1. Trimming removed 5 bases from V and 3 bases from J; junction bases left unmatched: 8. There are 15 residues in the CDR3. Germline CDR1 reads MNHEY; CDR2 reads SVGAGI. The CDR3 sequence is CASSHRDRRHYGYTF. The CDR3 nucleotides read TGTGCCAGCAGTCACCGGGACAGGAGACACTATGGCTACACCTTC.

The rearrangement joins TRBV11-2 to TRBJ2-1; D might be TRBD1 (6 bases). V lost 5 bases to trimming and J lost 4 bases, with 21 bases between them. CDR1 is SGHAT, CDR2 FQNNGV, per germline. The CDR3 is made up of 17 amino acids. Here the CDR3 DNA reads TGTGCCAGCAGCCCCTCCCCCGGACAGATGGGGTACAATGAGCAGTTCTTC. Its protein product is CASSPSPGQMGYNEQFF.

The count of this clone is one. The V and J genes are TRBV7-2 and TRBJ1-2; D perhaps matches TRBD1 (5 bases). The CDR3 is 13 amino acids. Trimming stripped 3 bases from V and 4 bases from J, with 9 bases between. Looked up from germline, CDR1 is SGHTA and CDR2 is FQGNSA. The CDR3 sequence is CASSFQGSYGYTF. The CDR3 bases are TGTGCCAGCAGCTTTCAGGGTAGCTATGGCTACACCTTC.

The rearrangement uses TRBV4-3 and TRBJ2-3; 8 nucleotides align to TRBD2. Germline V CDR1 and CDR2: LGHNA, YSLEER. This CDR3 spans 16 amino acids. Trimming cost V 5 bases and J 3 bases; bases outside gene matches: 10. The CDR3 DNA follows: TGCGCCAGCAGCGCCTCGGGGGGGCCAGGGACAGATACGCAGTATTTT. It yields the protein CASSASGGPGTDTQYF.

This clone turned up a few times. The CDR3 DNA follows: TGTGCCAGCAGCCAAGGAGGGGGCCCGAACACCGGGGAGCTGTTTTTT. Its translation: CASSQGGGPNTGELFF. The J gene is TRBJ2-2, the V gene TRBV3-1 (or the pseudogene TRBV3-2); the match to TRBD1 covers 7 bases. The CDR3 extends over 16 amino acids. Trimming removed 1 base from V and 0 bases from J; junction bases left unmatched: 2. The germline gives CDR1 LGHDT, CDR2 YNNKEL (reference sequence).

V gene TRBV4-1 combines with J gene TRBJ2-1; 10 nucleotides align to TRBD1. V dropped 3 bases and J dropped 4; count of bases not matched to a gene: 6. The CDR3 extends over 16 amino acids. Per the germline V gene, CDR1 is MGHRA and CDR2 is YSYEKL. This CDR3 is CASSQISGQGYNEQFF. The CDR3 region has the DNA TGCGCCAGCAGCCAGATATCGGGACAGGGGTACAATGAGCAGTTCTTC.

This clone is a singleton in its sample. The rearrangement uses TRBV10-3 and TRBJ2-5, with 9 nucleotides matching TRBD2. Germline values: CDR1 ENHRY, CDR2 SYGVKD. The CDR3 has 15 residues. V lost 8 bases and J lost 3; bases outside the gene matches: 10. CDR3 DNA: TGTGCCATCGGAAATAGCGGGAGACCCGAAGAGACCCAGTACTTC. This sequence encodes CAIGNSGRPEETQYF.

On this clone itself: At the DNA level, this CDR3 is encoded by other sequences in the same sample as well. The gene calls are TRBV3-1 (or the pseudogene TRBV3-2) and TRBJ1-5; D is perhaps TRBD1 (6 bases). CDR1 is LGHDT, CDR2 YNNKEL, per germline (reference sequence). The CDR3 runs 15 residues. Deletions cut 0 bases from V and 4 bases from J, with 10 bases between. The CDR3 DNA reads as TGTGCCAGCAGCCAAGATAACAGGGCAAATCAGCCCCAGCATTTT. Amino acids: CASSQDNRANQPQHF.

This clone was observed a handful of times. The chain links TRBV5-1 to TRBJ2-7; perhaps TRBD1 as D (6 bases). This CDR3 spans 15 amino acids. V gave up 5 bases and J gave up 0 bases, with 15 bases separating them. The germline gives CDR1 SGHRS, CDR2 YFSETQ. CDR3 sequence: CASRKTGTNSYEQYF. The CDR3 DNA reads as TGCGCCAGCAGGAAAACCGGGACAAACTCCTACGAGCAGTACTTC.

This clone has just a few counts. The V gene is TRBV6-5, the J gene TRBJ2-7; 11 nucleotides line up with TRBD2. Germline CDR1 MNHEY, CDR2 SVGAGI. With 9 bases clipped from V and 9 bases from J, the junction kept 13 bases outside the gene matches. This CDR3 has 14 residues. CDR3 DNA: TGTGCCAGGGAACTAGCGGGAGTGGGTCAGGGGCAGTACTTC. It specifies CARELAGVGQGQYF.